The text below deals with one T cell receptor beta chain. Trimming cost V 8 bases and J 5 bases, with 15 bases left between them. CDR3 length: 12 amino acids. Per the germline V gene, CDR1 is GTSNPN and CDR2 is SVGIG (reference sequence). Amplification yielded TCR beta CDR3 regions, with RNA transcripts as the source. Researchers ran a first-round RT-PCR on the TCR CDR3 using the HTBI primer set. TCRdb recomputed calls from the multiplex PCR reads with MiXCR, one row per CDR3 protein. Altogether some 570,000 distinct CDR3 sequences are present, roughly a sixth being singletons, with the ten largest covering 17%. This sample is drawn from a study of T cells in Graves' hyperthyroidism and ophthalmopathy.

The V and J genes are TRBV30 and TRBJ1-2; maybe TRBD1 (5 bases). The sequence derives from a woman younger than 35 with Graves' ophthalmopathy. The specimen was blood. The CDR3 sequence is CAGTYGGYGYTF. Written as DNA, the CDR3 is TGTGCCGGGACTTACGGGGGGTATGGCTACACCTTC.